The 22 T cell receptor beta chains below were found in one sample sequenced in a study of shared clonotypes between healthy human individuals (TCRdb year 2020). Libraries were constructed by the immunoSEQ multiplex PCR assay. Here the immuneACCESS table is served through TCRdb, limited to in-frame sequences with V and J called. Missing clones are a known gap in these copies; in checked studies unresolved V genes cover under half, and the rest lacks a known reason. Here the sample has hundreds of thousands of clones; around 76% occur a single time. The ten largest make up about 12% of the sample. The sample comprised PBMCs. These receptors all come from a woman in her 40s in good health. Some clones in this sample may be carry-over from other donors' samples.

The chain recombines TRBV6-5 with TRBJ2-7; a weak D match, TRBD1 (5 bases). The V end was cut by 6 bases, the J end by 1 base, with 13 bases between. CDR1 and CDR2 (germline): MNHEY, SVGAGI. The CDR3 totals 14 residues. The CDR3 is CASRQDIGSYEQYF. Here the CDR3 DNA reads TGTGCCAGCAGACAGGATATCGGGTCCTACGAGCAGTACTTC.

This clone was detected only a few times. CDR3 DNA sequence: TGTGCCAGCTCACCACAGGTGGACACCGGGGAGCTGTTTTTT. The encoded protein is CASSPQVDTGELFF. The chain links TRBV18 to TRBJ2-2, with no clear D. V dropped 1 base and J dropped 3 bases, with 6 bases sitting between them. CDR3 size: 14 residues. Germline V gene data show CDR1 as KGHSH and CDR2 as LQKENI.

Comments on this clone: Distinct nucleotide sequences in the sample also encode this CDR3. The V call is TRBV7-2, the J call TRBJ2-7; 9 positions agree with TRBD2. Unmatched junction bases numbered 6, after V lost 5 bases and J lost 4 bases. The germline V gene has CDR1 SGHTA and CDR2 FQGNSA. The length of the CDR3 is 14 residues. CDR3 sequence reads: CASSVSGSNYEQYF. CDR3 sequence (DNA): TGTGCCAGCAGCGTTAGCGGGAGTAATTACGAGCAGTACTTC. The full variable domain, rest sourced from reference TRBV7-2 and TRBJ2-7, is GAGVSQSPSNKVTEKGKDVELRCDPISGHTALYWYRQSLGQGLEFLIYFQGNSAPDKSGLPSDRFSAERTGGSVSTLTIQRTQQEDSAVYLCASSVSGSNYEQYFGPGTRLTVT.

The sample holds one count of this clone. This chain connects TRBV4-2 to TRBJ2-6; D possibly corresponds to TRBD1 (6 bases). Deletions cut 3 bases from V and 0 bases from J, with 18 bases between. Per germline, CDR1 LGHNA and CDR2 YNFKEQ. CDR3 length: 19 amino acids. CDR3: CASSHTDSQALSGANVLTF. In DNA form, the CDR3 reads TGTGCCAGCAGCCACACGGACAGCCAGGCCCTCTCTGGGGCCAACGTCCTGACTTTC.

The rearrangement links TRBV4-3 to TRBJ2-7; 7 bases fit TRBD1. The CDR3 is 14 residues long. With V trimmed by 2 bases and J by 1 base, 2 bases remained unmatched. Germline lookup yields CDR1 LGHNA and CDR2 YSLEER. CDR3 sequence: CASSQRQGSYEQYF. The CDR3 DNA reads TGCGCCAGCAGCCAACGACAGGGTTCCTACGAGCAGTACTTC.

This clone was detected once. The chain links TRBV7-9 to TRBJ2-2; TRBD1 agrees at 10 bases. Trimming took 5 bases from V and 3 from J; bases not matched to a gene: 9. Germline values: CDR1 SEHNR, CDR2 FQNEAQ (reference sequence). The length of the CDR3 is 17 residues. This CDR3 is CASSPTRDRGYTGELFF. CDR3 DNA: TGTGCCAGCAGCCCTACCAGGGACAGGGGTTACACCGGGGAGCTGTTTTTT.

This sequence joins TRBV4-2 and TRBJ1-2; 8 bases fit TRBD1. Germline lookup yields CDR1 LGHNA and CDR2 YNFKEQ. V shed 1 base and J 2 bases; nucleotides not matched to a gene: 9. The CDR3 runs 17 residues. The CDR3 protein is CASSQGVGQGANYGYTF. For the CDR3, the DNA is TGTGCCAGCAGCCAAGGTGTAGGACAGGGCGCAAACTATGGCTACACCTTC.

This clone was seen repeatedly, ten times or more. This chain connects TRBV9 to TRBJ2-7, with a tentative D call TRBD2 (6 bases). In germline, CDR1 is SGDLS, CDR2 YYNGEE. This CDR3 spans 17 amino acids. V was trimmed by 0 bases and J by 3 bases, leaving 19 bases between them. The CDR3 loop reads CASSVGLGGAGYYEQYF. The CDR3 nucleotides read TGTGCCAGCAGCGTAGGGCTAGGAGGGGCAGGGTACTACGAGCAGTACTTC.

The chain carries TRBV7-3 and TRBJ2-2; 9 bases fit TRBD2. Trimming cost V 3 bases and J 3 bases; bases outside gene matches: 5. The CDR3 has 16 amino acids. Germline loops: CDR1 SGHTA, CDR2 FQGTGA. The CDR3 loop is CASSFRTSEYTGELFF. The CDR3 DNA is TGTGCCAGCAGCTTCAGGACTAGCGAGTACACCGGGGAGCTGTTTTTT.

The J gene is TRBJ2-7, the V gene TRBV29-1; 7 nucleotides align to TRBD2. In germline, CDR1 is SQVTM, CDR2 ANQGSEA. Trimming at V came to 8 bases and at J to 6 bases, leaving 13 bases not matched to a gene. This CDR3 comprises 13 residues. Here the CDR3 DNA reads TGCAGCACTGGGGGGGAGGGGTCAGGCGAGCAGTACTTC. Translated, it gives CSTGGEGSGEQYF.

The chain carries TRBV6-5 and TRBJ2-1, with a possible D match to TRBD2 (5 bases). Germline CDR1 MNHEY, CDR2 SVGAGI. V was clipped by 0 bases and J by 9 bases, with 12 bases between them. This CDR3 has 14 amino acids. The CDR3 coding sequence is TGTGCCAGCAGTTACTCGAGGGCTAGCACTGAGCAGTTCTTC. It specifies CASSYSRASTEQFF.

This clone was counted at least ten times. The chain recombines TRBV11-2 with TRBJ1-1; weak D call: TRBD1 (6 bases). The CDR3 extends over 13 amino acids. CDR1 is SGHAT, CDR2 FQNNGV, per germline. The ends were cut back, 11 bases at V and 2 bases at J, with 15 bases in the middle. The CDR3 DNA is TGTGCCTGCGGGGAACAGGGTAACACTGAAGCTTTCTTT. Protein: CACGEQGNTEAFF.

The chain is built from TRBV7-9 and TRBJ2-7; D could derive from TRBD1 or TRBD2 (5 bases each). Trimming pared 5 bases from V and 3 bases from J, leaving 17 bases between. The CDR3 is 15 residues long. Germline V gene lookup returns CDR1 SEHNR and CDR2 FQNEAQ (reference sequence). CDR3 DNA sequence: TGTGCCAGCAGCACAGGTCAGGGACCTTACTACGAGCAGTACTTC. It yields the protein CASSTGQGPYYEQYF.

The chain uses TRBV30 and TRBJ1-2, with no clear D. CDR3 length: 14 amino acids. V lost 2 bases and J 0 bases, leaving 10 bases between the germline ends. Germline CDR1 GTSNPN, CDR2 SVGIG (reference sequence). The DNA for the CDR3 is TGTGCCTGGAGTCCCGCCGCTTCTAACTATGGCTACACCTTC. This codes for CAWSPAASNYGYTF.

The table lists this clone with many counts. Other nucleotide sequences in the sample specify the same CDR3. The chain couples TRBV11-2 to TRBJ2-1, with D perhaps being TRBD1 or TRBD2 (6 bases each). Deletions cut 0 bases from V and 9 bases from J, with 12 bases between. The germline V gene encodes CDR1 SGHAT and CDR2 FQNNGV. The CDR3 covers 14 residues. The CDR3 sequence: CASSLDRGASEQFF. The CDR3 DNA follows: TGTGCCAGCAGCTTAGATAGGGGGGCGTCTGAGCAGTTCTTC.

For this clone: This may be a read error, as it is one base from a much larger clone. The V gene is TRBV7-8, the J gene TRBJ2-1, with TRBD2 matching over 9 bases. From germline, CDR1 is SGHVS and CDR2 FQNEAQ. CDR3 length: 15 amino acids. With 6 bases clipped from V and 1 base from J, the junction kept 4 bases outside the gene matches. The CDR3 sequence is CASRPTSGSYNEQFF. The CDR3 DNA reads as TGTGCCAGCAGACCCACTAGCGGGTCCTACAATGAGCAGTTCTTC.

CDR3 protein: CASSQDFPLRSGEQYF. Here the CDR3 DNA reads TGTGCCAGCAGTCAGGACTTTCCTCTGAGGTCCGGGGAGCAGTACTTC. This chain joins TRBV14 and TRBJ2-7; TRBD2 is a possible D gene (5 bases). CDR1 and CDR2 (germline): SGHDN, FVKESK. V was trimmed by 6 bases and J by 7 bases, leaving 25 bases between them. CDR3 length equals 16 residues.

Comments on this clone: This sample includes further DNA sequences coding for the same CDR3. For the CDR3, the DNA is TGTGCCAGCAGCTTAGCAGGAGGCCAGCCCCAGCATTTT. Protein sequence: CASSLAGGQPQHF. The chain joins TRBV7-2 to TRBJ1-5; D gene uncertain. V was pared by 0 bases and J by 7 bases, with 7 bases between. The CDR3 runs 13 residues. Germline V gene lookup returns CDR1 SGHTA and CDR2 FQGNSA.

Concerning this clone: Different DNA sequences within this sample yield the same CDR3. This chain links TRBV7-9 with TRBJ2-1; 12 bases map to TRBD2. CDR1 and CDR2 (germline): SEHNR, FQNEAQ (reference sequence). V was pared by 4 bases and J by 4 bases, with 2 bases of the junction left unmatched. The CDR3 length is 15 residues. The CDR3 sequence is CASSSGTSGYNEQFF. The DNA for the CDR3 is TGTGCCAGCAGCTCCGGGACTAGCGGGTACAATGAGCAGTTCTTC.

V and J are TRBV10-2 and TRBJ2-7, with D possibly being TRBD1 or TRBD2 (5 bases each). CDR3 length: 15 residues. Between the trimmed V and J ends, which lost 3 bases and 0 bases, there was a span of 12 bases. Germline values: CDR1 WSHSY, CDR2 SAAADI. The CDR3 coding sequence is TGCGCCAGCAGTGATGTTGGGACGGGCTCCTACGAGCAGTACTTC. Translation gives CASSDVGTGSYEQYF.

J is TRBJ1-2 and V is TRBV6-5; a weak D match, TRBD1 (5 bases). Germline-derived CDR1 and CDR2 are MNHEY and SVGAGI. The CDR3 runs to 15 residues. Trimming stripped 8 bases from V and 2 bases from J, with 18 bases between. The CDR3 DNA reads as TGTGCCAGCCGACCCGGGGGACGGTTAAACTATGGCTACACCTTC. Amino acids: CASRPGGRLNYGYTF.

The chain joins TRBV28 to TRBJ2-7; the D is unclear. V was trimmed by 2 bases and J by 3 bases, leaving 20 bases between them. Germline CDR1 and CDR2: MDHEN and SYDVKM. The CDR3 runs 17 residues. The CDR3 region has the DNA TGTGCCAGCAGTTTAGTCAGCTTCACCGGTCAAGACTACGAGCAGTACTTC. It encodes CASSLVSFTGQDYEQYF.